The clone carrying this TCR beta chain has more than one count but fewer than ten. The data were obtained in a study of blood T cell repertoires in COVID-19. Overall study: Sites across the United States, Italy and Spain contributed samples from acute and convalescent COVID-19. From T cells, B-cell-depleted T cells, or PBMCs came the material, which was cDNA or gDNA.

As processed by the authors: Reference gene primer amplification gave nucleated cell count estimates. Generated by immunoSEQ multiplex PCR, the TCRdb table keeps only in-frame clones and is missing some. V and J calls and clone size come straight from that table; D and trimming were deduced from the DNA. Seen here are roughly 63,000 clones, roughly 80% observed once, and the top ten hold more than 9.5%. Input material: peripheral blood. The source is a human donor in a cohort sampled during active COVID-19.

The CDR3 nucleotides are TGTGCCAGTGCCGGGACAGGGGGCTTAATTGGAGAGACCCAGTACTTC. Encoded protein: CASAGTGGLIGETQYF. The genes are TRBV19 and TRBJ2-5; TRBD1 aligns across 12 bases. V trimming: 8 bases; J trimming: 4 bases; junction bases outside the gene matches: 11. The length of the CDR3 is 16 residues. CDR1 is LNHDA, CDR2 SQIVND, per germline (reference sequence).